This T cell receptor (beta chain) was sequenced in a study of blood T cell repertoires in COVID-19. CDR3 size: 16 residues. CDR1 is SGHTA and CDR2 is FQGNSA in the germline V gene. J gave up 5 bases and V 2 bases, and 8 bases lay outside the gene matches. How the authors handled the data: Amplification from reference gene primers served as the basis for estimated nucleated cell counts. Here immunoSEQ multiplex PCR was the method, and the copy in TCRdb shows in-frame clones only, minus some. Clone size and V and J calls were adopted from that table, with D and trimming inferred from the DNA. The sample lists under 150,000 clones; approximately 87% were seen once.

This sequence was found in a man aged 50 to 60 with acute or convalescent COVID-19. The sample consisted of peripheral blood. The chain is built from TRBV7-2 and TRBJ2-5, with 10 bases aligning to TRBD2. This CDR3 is CASSLKLAGVKETQYF. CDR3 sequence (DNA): TGTGCCAGCAGCTTAAAGCTAGCGGGAGTTAAGGAGACCCAGTACTTC.